There are a few counts of the clone carrying this T cell receptor (beta chain). The CDR3 covers 11 residues. The germline gives CDR1 SQVTM, CDR2 ANQGSEA. The ends were cut back, 5 bases at V and 3 bases at J, with 6 bases in the middle. This entry belongs to a study of chronic HIV infection and antiretroviral therapy. TCRdb fed the 5' RACE reads into MiXCR, producing one record per CDR3 protein. The table lists about 38,000 distinct CDR3 sequences, roughly 7.6% of them singletons. Material for sequencing was peripheral blood. This TCR was sampled from an adult who had HIV and had not received antiretroviral therapy, or was an uninfected healthy control (not recorded which). This chain joins TRBV29-1 and TRBJ2-3; no firm D call. The CDR3 nucleotides are TGCAGCGTTACATTAACAGATACGCAGTATTTT. Translation: CSVTLTDTQYF.